This is a list of T cell receptor beta chains from one sample in a study of T-cell memory formation after mild COVID-19. MiXCR was run by TCRdb on the 5' RACE reads, yielding one entry per CDR3 protein. The sample carries almost 550,000 distinct CDR3 sequences, over 20% recorded once. Material for sequencing was PBMCs or a T cell subset sorted from them (not recorded which). These receptors came from an adult woman who had mild COVID-19 (a few samples of this study predate the infection). Cell type and time point are not known. The CDR3 runs from the conserved cysteine through the conserved F or W. The order of the fields is CDR3 protein, CDR3 DNA, D gene, J gene, clone size, V gene. The D gene is left open where the match is weak. The listing skips clone size in some rows; elsewhere it reads once, few, many or a size class.

CDR3aa: CASSLPGSTYEQYF
CDR3nt: TGTGCCAGCAGTCTCCCCGGGTCAACCTACGAGCAGTACTTC
d_gene: .
j_gene: TRBJ2-7
abundance: many
v_gene: TRBV12-3/TRBV12-4

CDR3aa: CATSDTPSGGTDTQYF
CDR3nt: TGTGCCACCAGTGATACTCCTAGCGGGGGAACAGATACGCAGTATTTT
d_gene: TRBD2
j_gene: TRBJ2-3
abundance: .
v_gene: TRBV24-1

CDR3aa: CASSFSFSGSTDTQYF
CDR3nt: TGCGCCAGCAGCTTCTCCTTTAGCGGTAGCACAGATACGCAGTATTTT
d_gene: .
j_gene: TRBJ2-3
abundance: few
v_gene: TRBV5-1

CDR3aa: CATSDQSPNGAYGYTF
CDR3nt: TGTGCCACCAGTGACCAAAGCCCGAACGGAGCCTATGGCTACACCTTC
d_gene: .
j_gene: TRBJ1-2
abundance: .
v_gene: TRBV24-1

CDR3aa: CASSFTGQASYEQYF
CDR3nt: TGTGCCAGCAGTTTCACGGGACAGGCCTCCTACGAGCAGTACTTC
d_gene: TRBD1
j_gene: TRBJ2-7
abundance: few
v_gene: TRBV27

CDR3aa: CASSSSQGMREQYF
CDR3nt: TGCGCCAGCAGCTCATCACAGGGGATGCGCGAGCAGTACTTC
d_gene: TRBD1
j_gene: TRBJ2-7
abundance: many
v_gene: TRBV5-1

CDR3aa: CASSVIARAGGRITGELFF
CDR3nt: TGTGCCAGCAGCGTAATCGCCAGGGCCGGGGGGAGGATCACCGGGGAGCTGTTTTTT
d_gene: TRBD2
j_gene: TRBJ2-2
abundance: few
v_gene: TRBV7-2

CDR3aa: CASSFTTGGDYGYTF
CDR3nt: TGCGCCAGCAGCTTTACGACAGGGGGTGACTATGGCTACACCTTC
d_gene: TRBD1
j_gene: TRBJ1-2
abundance: .
v_gene: TRBV5-1

CDR3aa: CASSPGTLSRDTQYF
CDR3nt: TGTGCCAGCTCACCAGGGACACTATCCCGAGATACGCAGTATTTT
d_gene: .
j_gene: TRBJ2-3
abundance: few
v_gene: TRBV18

CDR3aa: CASSPPADYEQYF
CDR3nt: TGTGCCAGCTCACCACCGGCAGACTACGAGCAGTACTTC
d_gene: .
j_gene: TRBJ2-7
abundance: .
v_gene: TRBV18

CDR3aa: CASSLRTEYQETQYF
CDR3nt: TGTGCCAGCAGCTTACGGACAGAGTACCAAGAGACCCAGTACTTC
d_gene: .
j_gene: TRBJ2-5
abundance: .
v_gene: TRBV7-8

CDR3aa: CASSTTAELQYF
CDR3nt: TGTGCCAGCAGTACGACAGCAGAACTTCAGTACTTC
d_gene: .
j_gene: TRBJ2-4
abundance: .
v_gene: TRBV6-6

CDR3aa: CASSVDSSNTEAFF
CDR3nt: TGTGCCAGCAGCGTAGATTCCTCGAACACTGAAGCTTTCTTT
d_gene: .
j_gene: TRBJ1-1
abundance: .
v_gene: TRBV9

CDR3aa: CASSPKSTSGGYTDTQYF
CDR3nt: TGTGCCAGCAGCCCCAAATCTACTAGCGGGGGATACACAGATACGCAGTATTTT
d_gene: TRBD2
j_gene: TRBJ2-3
abundance: .
v_gene: TRBV12-3/TRBV12-4

CDR3aa: CASSLGSISGNTIYF
CDR3nt: TGTGCCAGCAGCTTAGGTTCGATCTCTGGAAACACCATATATTTT
d_gene: .
j_gene: TRBJ1-3
abundance: .
v_gene: TRBV7-9

CDR3aa: CASSVQGLGSTEAFF
CDR3nt: TGTGCCAGCAGTGTCCAAGGGCTCGGTAGCACTGAAGCTTTCTTT
d_gene: .
j_gene: TRBJ1-1
abundance: .
v_gene: TRBV2